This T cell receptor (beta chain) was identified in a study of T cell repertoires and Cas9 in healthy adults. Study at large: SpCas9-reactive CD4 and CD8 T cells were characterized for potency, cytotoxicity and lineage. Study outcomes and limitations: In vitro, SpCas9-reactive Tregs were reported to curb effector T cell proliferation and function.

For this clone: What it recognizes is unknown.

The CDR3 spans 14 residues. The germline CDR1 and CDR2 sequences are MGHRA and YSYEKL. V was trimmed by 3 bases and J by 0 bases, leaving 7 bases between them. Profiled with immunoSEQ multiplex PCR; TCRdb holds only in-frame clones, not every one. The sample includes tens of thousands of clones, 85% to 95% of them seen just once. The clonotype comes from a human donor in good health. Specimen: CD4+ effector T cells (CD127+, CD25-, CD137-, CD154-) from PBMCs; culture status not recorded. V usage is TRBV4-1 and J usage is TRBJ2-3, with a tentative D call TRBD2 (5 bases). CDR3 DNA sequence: TGCGCCAGCAGCCATCGGACTAGCACAGATACGCAGTATTTT. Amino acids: CASSHRTSTDTQYF.